A single sample is the source of the 27 T cell receptor beta chains below, sequenced in a study of T cells in localized non-small cell lung cancer. Assay used: immunoSEQ multiplex PCR; TCRdb lists only in-frame clones, some missing. The sample has some 800 clones; 15% to 25% are singletons. Sequenced here: normal lung tissue next to the tumor, sampled before any cancer treatment. The receptors shown here come from a female donor at least 60 years old with stage I lung adenocarcinoma.

This clone showed up just a few times. The chain employs TRBV10-1 and TRBJ1-1, with 10 bases lining up with TRBD1. The germline gives CDR1 WNHNN, CDR2 SYGVQD (reference sequence). Trimming at V came to 7 bases and at J to 6 bases, leaving 11 bases not matched to a gene. This CDR3 is 15 amino acids long. CDR3: CASTPDRGFSAEAFF. Written as DNA, the CDR3 is TGCGCCAGCACCCCGGACAGGGGGTTTTCAGCTGAAGCTTTCTTT.

This clone counts as medium-sized. The chain couples TRBV7-2 to TRBJ2-5, with no clear D. CDR3 length: 13 residues. The V and J ends lost 5 bases and 5 bases respectively, with 12 bases between them. Looked up from germline, CDR1 is SGHTA and CDR2 is FQGNSA. The CDR3 is CASSQNVGETQYF. Written as DNA, the CDR3 is TGTGCCAGCAGCCAGAACGTCGGGGAGACCCAGTACTTC.

This CDR3 reads CASSFPTSRGGETQYF. The CDR3 bases are TGTGCCAGCAGTTTCCCGACTAGCCGAGGGGGAGAGACCCAGTACTTC. The V gene is TRBV6-8, the J gene TRBJ2-5, with D possibly being TRBD2 (7 bases). V shed 4 bases and J shed 4 bases, with 19 bases lying between them. This CDR3 has 16 amino acids. The germline CDR1 and CDR2 sequences are MNHGY and SAAAGT.

This clone was seen a few times. The chain is built from TRBV9 and TRBJ2-5; TRBD1 aligns across 8 bases. Looked up from germline, CDR1 is SGDLS and CDR2 is YYNGEE. After removal of 4 bases from V and 4 bases from J, the junction contained 9 bases not matched to a gene. The CDR3 spans 15 residues. The CDR3 loop reads CASSLYGQGGETQYF. The CDR3 coding sequence is TGTGCCAGCAGCCTTTATGGACAGGGAGGAGAGACCCAGTACTTC. The complete variable domain, with remaining parts taken from reference TRBV9 and TRBJ2-5, reads DSGVTQTPKHLITATGQRVTLRCSPRSGDLSVYWYQQSLDQGLQFLIQYYNGEERAKGNILERFSAQQFPDLHSELNLSSLELGDSALYFCASSLYGQGGETQYFGPGTRLLVL.

The gene calls are TRBV19 and TRBJ1-5; no reliable D call. Trimming stripped 3 bases from V and 5 bases from J, with 11 bases between. Germline CDR1 and CDR2: LNHDA and SQIVND (reference sequence). There are 14 residues in the CDR3. The CDR3 is CASSIGGWDQPQHF. CDR3 bases: TGTGCCAGTAGTATCGGAGGGTGGGATCAGCCCCAGCATTTT.

This clone was observed a few times. The rearrangement joins TRBV11-3 to TRBJ2-1, with TRBD2 matching over 7 bases. The J segment lost 5 bases and the V segment lost 5 bases, leaving 12 bases of the junction unmatched. Germline CDR1 is SGHNT and CDR2 is YENEEA. The CDR3 loop spans 16 amino acids. CDR3 protein: CASSQGTGGYNNEQFF. The CDR3 nucleotides are TGTGCCAGCAGCCAAGGTACGGGAGGCTATAACAATGAGCAGTTCTTC.

This clone has only a few counts. The J gene is TRBJ1-2, the V gene TRBV1. TRBV1 is a pseudogene segment. The CDR3 sequence is 13 residues long. In DNA, the CDR3 is TGCACCAGCAGGGTGCGAAAGACCTATGGCTACACCTTC. Translated, it gives CTSRVRKTYGYTF.

In this sample, this clone is large. This sequence joins TRBV30 and TRBJ1-2, with TRBD1 matching over 8 bases. The CDR3 contains 14 residues. V was clipped by 3 bases and J by 3 bases; unmatched bases: 6. Germline loops: CDR1 GTSNPN, CDR2 SVGIG (reference sequence). The CDR3 DNA sequence: TGTGCCTGGAGCCCCAGGGGGCGCTACTATGGCTACACCTTC. Its translation: CAWSPRGRYYGYTF.

The chain couples TRBV11-3 to TRBJ2-7, with 8 bases lining up with TRBD1. V was clipped by 6 bases and J by 1 base; unmatched bases: 5. CDR3 length equals 14 residues. Germline CDR1 is SGHNT and CDR2 is YENEEA. The CDR3 sequence is CASSIGTGSYEQYF. The CDR3 DNA reads TGTGCCAGCAGTATCGGGACAGGATCCTACGAGCAGTACTTC.

This clone appeared a few times. The chain couples TRBV6-8 to TRBJ2-7; tentatively, D is TRBD1 (6 bases). This CDR3 region has 17 residues. The V gene's germline CDR1 is MNHGY and CDR2 SAAAGT. The V end was cut by 2 bases, the J end by 3 bases, with 20 bases between. CDR3 coding DNA: TGTGCCAGCAGTTACACCTCCACAGGGCCGAGGGGCTACGAGCAGTACTTC. It yields the protein CASSYTSTGPRGYEQYF.

This clone was detected only a few times. The chain combines TRBV28 with TRBJ1-2, with D tentatively TRBD1 (6 bases). The germline V gene encodes CDR1 MDHEN and CDR2 SYDVKM. V was clipped by 8 bases and J by 4 bases, with 14 bases between them. The CDR3 has 13 amino acids. CDR3 in amino acids: CASHPTGFYGYTF. The DNA of the CDR3 is TGTGCCAGCCACCCAACAGGGTTCTATGGCTACACCTTC.

This chain links TRBV19 with TRBJ1-5; 9 bases align to TRBD1. Unmatched junction bases numbered 5, after V lost 4 bases and J lost 1 base. The CDR3 has 16 amino acids. CDR1 LNHDA and CDR2 SQIVND come from the germline V gene (reference sequence). The chain's CDR3 is CASSRTGGLSNQPQHF. In DNA, the CDR3 is TGTGCCAGTAGTAGAACAGGGGGCTTGAGCAATCAGCCCCAGCATTTT.

In this sample, this clone is large. For the CDR3, the DNA is TGTGCCAGTAGTATTCGGGATTGGGAGCCCCAGCATTTT. It specifies CASSIRDWEPQHF. The chain links TRBV19 to TRBJ1-5; D unresolved. V lost 3 bases, J lost 8 bases, and 11 bases lay in between. The CDR3 runs 13 residues. Germline CDR1 is LNHDA and CDR2 is SQIVND (reference sequence).

This clone was observed a few times. This chain joins TRBV29-1 and TRBJ2-2; 7 bases agree with TRBD1. The CDR3 consists of 14 residues. J was trimmed by 1 base and V by 5 bases; bases with no gene match: 4. Germline V gene data show CDR1 as SQVTM and CDR2 as ANQGSEA. CDR3 coding DNA: TGCAGCGTTTCGAGGACAGGGAACACCGGGGAGCTGTTTTTT. Protein: CSVSRTGNTGELFF.

The genes are TRBV6-8 and TRBJ1-1, with D perhaps TRBD1 (5 bases). CDR3 size: 13 residues. Trimming removed 6 bases from V and 7 bases from J, with 15 bases in between. The germline V gene encodes CDR1 MNHGY and CDR2 SAAAGT. The CDR3 here is CASRRQGLDEAFF. CDR3 nucleotide sequence: TGTGCCAGCAGGCGGCAGGGTCTCGATGAAGCTTTCTTT.

The chain joins TRBV5-1 to TRBJ1-5, with D uncertain. CDR3 length: 14 amino acids. CDR1 is SGHRS, CDR2 YFSETQ, per germline. Trimming pared 2 bases from V and 6 bases from J, leaving 12 bases between. Written as DNA, the CDR3 is TGCGCCAGCAGCTTCGAGGGCCACGGTCAGCCCCAGCATTTT. Residues: CASSFEGHGQPQHF.

This chain connects TRBV15 to TRBJ1-1, with D possibly TRBD1 on 5 matching bases. CDR1 is LNHNV, CDR2 YYDKDF, per germline (reference sequence). The CDR3 covers 18 residues. Trimming cost V 2 bases and J 0 bases, with 19 bases left between them. The CDR3 sequence: CATSRNPGRTSMNTEAFF. CDR3 coding DNA: TGTGCCACCAGCAGAAATCCGGGACGGACTTCCATGAACACTGAAGCTTTCTTT. The entire variable domain, with the rest obtained from reference TRBV15 and TRBJ1-1, is as follows: DAMVIQNPRYQVTQFGKPVTLSCSQTLNHNVMYWYQQKSSQAPKLLFHYYDKDFNNEADTPDNFQSRRPNTSFCFLDIRSPGLGDTAMYLCATSRNPGRTSMNTEAFFGQGTRLTVV.

By share, this clone counts as large. CDR3 in amino acids: CASSLEGGTSLIYEQYV. The CDR3 DNA sequence: TGTGCCAGCAGCTTAGAGGGGGGGACTAGTCTCATTTACGAGCAGTACGTC. This chain joins TRBV11-3 and TRBJ2-7; TRBD2 matches 8 bases. Trimming removed 0 bases from V and 4 bases from J; junction bases left unmatched: 11. The CDR3 covers 17 residues. From germline, CDR1 is SGHNT and CDR2 YENEEA.

This clone was found a few times. The chain combines TRBV6-8 with TRBJ1-5; a weak D match, TRBD1 (6 bases). CDR1 and CDR2 from the germline V gene are MNHGY and SAAAGT. The germline V and J ends were trimmed by 0 bases and 7 bases, with 10 bases remaining between them. The CDR3 is 14 residues long. The CDR3 DNA follows: TGTGCCAGCAGTTACTCGGGGGGCGAACAGCCCCAGCATTTT. As protein: CASSYSGGEQPQHF.

The chain has TRBV19 and TRBJ2-5, with D possibly TRBD2 on 6 matching bases. Trimming took 3 bases from V and 8 from J, leaving 10 bases between them. Germline assignment: CDR1 LNHDA and CDR2 SQIVND (reference sequence). This CDR3 is 12 amino acids long. The CDR3 reads CASSIQEGTQYF. The CDR3 DNA follows: TGTGCCAGTAGTATCCAGGAGGGAACCCAGTACTTC.

The chain couples TRBV6-8 to TRBJ2-1; 9 positions match TRBD2. V shed 6 bases, J shed 0 bases, and the junction held 9 bases outside the gene matches. The CDR3 length is 17 residues. Germline CDR1 and CDR2: MNHGY and SAAAGT. This CDR3 reads CASSRRTSASSYNEQFF. The CDR3 DNA follows: TGTGCCAGCAGCCGTCGGACTAGCGCAAGCTCCTACAATGAGCAGTTCTTC.

CDR3 residues: CASSPGQTNTEAFF. CDR3 DNA: TGTGCCAGCTCACCCGGACAGACTAACACTGAAGCTTTCTTT. The V call is TRBV18, the J call TRBJ1-1, with D perhaps matching TRBD1 (6 bases). Germline assignment: CDR1 KGHSH and CDR2 LQKENI. Trimming shortened V by 3 bases and J by 2 bases, and 10 bases separated the two germline ends. This CDR3 region has 14 residues.

Judged by abundance, this clone is large (0.1 to 1%). The chain carries TRBV11-3 and TRBJ1-5; possible D gene TRBD1, 5 bases. The CDR3 has 14 residues. V gave up 2 bases and J gave up 4 bases, with 9 bases separating them. CDR1 SGHNT and CDR2 YENEEA come from the germline V gene. In DNA, the CDR3 is TGTGCCAGCAGCTTATTCGGGGGGAATCAGCCCCAGCATTTT. Its protein is CASSLFGGNQPQHF.

This clone was observed a handful of times. This chain connects TRBV4-1 to TRBJ2-7; D may match TRBD1 or TRBD2 (5 bases each). Between the trimmed V and J ends, which lost 0 bases and 4 bases, there was a span of 13 bases. From germline, CDR1 is MGHRA and CDR2 YSYEKL. The CDR3 spans 15 residues. Here the CDR3 reads CASSQDGPGPYEQYF. The CDR3, as DNA: TGCGCCAGCAGCCAAGATGGGCCGGGGCCTTACGAGCAGTACTTC.

The rearrangement joins TRBV5-1 to TRBJ2-1; a weak D match, TRBD2 (6 bases). The V end was cut by 7 bases, the J end by 4 bases, with 21 bases between. CDR1 SGHRS and CDR2 YFSETQ come from the germline V gene. This CDR3 has 16 residues. CDR3 sequence reads: CASALGGGMEYNEQFF. The DNA of the CDR3 is TGCGCCAGCGCCCTGGGCGGCGGGATGGAGTACAATGAGCAGTTCTTC. The full variable domain, rest sourced from reference TRBV5-1 and TRBJ2-1, is KAGVTQTPRYLIKTRGQQVTLSCSPISGHRSVSWYQQTPGQGLQFLFEYFSETQRNKGNFPGRFSGRQFSNSRSEMNVSTLELGDSALYLCASALGGGMEYNEQFFGPGTRLTVL.

Here the CDR3 reads CSVVTAADEQYV. The CDR3, as DNA: TGCAGCGTTGTCACGGCGGCGGACGAGCAGTACGTC. This chain links TRBV29-1 with TRBJ2-7; D is unclear. Trimming took off 4 bases at V and 5 bases at J, with 12 bases between the two ends. The V gene's germline CDR1 is SQVTM and CDR2 ANQGSEA. The CDR3 covers 12 residues.

In this sample, this clone turned up a few times. The chain links TRBV11-3 to TRBJ2-2; a possible D gene is TRBD2 (6 bases). The CDR3 consists of 15 residues. V lost 1 base and J lost 3, with 9 bases in between. CDR1 is SGHNT and CDR2 is YENEEA in the germline V gene. Here the CDR3 reads CASSLGRRDTGELFF. CDR3 DNA sequence: TGTGCCAGCAGCTTAGGACGGAGGGACACCGGGGAGCTGTTTTTT.